The 15 T cell receptor beta chains reported below all come from one sample, sequenced in a study of blood T cells in healthy people across ages. For the second PCR, which ran for about 7 to 11 cycles, a sample-barcoded 5' primer and a J-beta primer mix were used. TCRdb used MiXCR to reprocess the 5' RACE reads, holding one entry per CDR3 protein. The profile shows just under 900,000 distinct CDR3 sequences, under 30% of them singletons. The sequenced sample consisted of blood. The receptors stem from an elderly woman in good health.

This clonotype was observed at least ten times. The gene calls are TRBV7-6 and TRBJ2-1; the D gene could be TRBD1 or TRBD2 (6 bases each). V was shortened by 5 bases and J by 4 bases, with 15 bases between the two germline ends. From germline, CDR1 is SGHVS and CDR2 FNYEAQ. The CDR3 runs to 15 residues. The CDR3 loop is CASSPGALAYNEQFF. Here the CDR3 DNA reads TGTGCCAGCAGCCCGGGGGCCCTAGCGTACAATGAGCAGTTCTTC.

This clonotype occurred many times. The chain uses TRBV7-9 and TRBJ2-1; TRBD2 is a possible D gene (5 bases). Trimming left V 2 bases short and J 7 bases short, with 15 bases between. CDR3 size: 15 residues. Germline assignment: CDR1 SEHNR and CDR2 FQNEAQ (reference sequence). The CDR3 DNA follows: TGTGCCAGCAGCTTACTGGGAGCGGTCACGAATGAGCAGTTCTTC. It yields the protein CASSLLGAVTNEQFF.

This clonotype was seen only a few times. In nucleotides, the CDR3 is TGTGCCAGCAGTCCGAATCTACTTAATGAAAAACTGTTTTTT. Encoded protein: CASSPNLLNEKLFF. The chain carries TRBV6-2 or TRBV6-3 and TRBJ1-4; the D is unclear. The CDR3 has 14 amino acids. Between the trimmed V and J ends, which lost 5 bases and 4 bases, there was a span of 11 bases. Germline loops: CDR1 MNHEY, CDR2 SVGEGT.

This clonotype was counted ten times or more. The rearrangement uses TRBV7-2 and TRBJ1-6, with a tentative D call TRBD1 (5 bases). Germline V gene lookup returns CDR1 SGHTA and CDR2 FQGNSA. Trimming removed 0 bases at V and 9 bases at J, with 15 bases between. The CDR3 is 16 amino acids. CDR3 residues: CASSLASQGRGSPLHF. DNA of the CDR3: TGTGCCAGCAGCTTAGCATCCCAGGGTAGGGGTTCACCCCTCCACTTT.

This clonotype showed up many times. The chain combines TRBV6-2 or TRBV6-3 with TRBJ2-5, with D unresolved. Germline V CDR1 and CDR2: MNHEY, SVGEGT. The V and J ends lost 6 bases and 2 bases respectively, with 13 bases between them. CDR3 length equals 14 residues. CDR3 region: CASSLGNGQETQYF. As DNA, the CDR3 is TGTGCCAGCAGCCTAGGGAACGGACAAGAGACCCAGTACTTC.

Comments on this clonotype: This may stem from a read error, because a much larger clone lies one nucleotide away. This chain joins TRBV15 and TRBJ2-5; D is unclear. Per the germline V gene, CDR1 is LNHNV and CDR2 is YYDKDF (reference sequence). The CDR3 extends over 14 amino acids. The CDR3 reads CVTSRDNSQETQYF. The CDR3 DNA is TGTGTCACCAGCAGAGATAACTCACAAGAGACCCAGTACTTC.

This clonotype has at least ten counts. The chain combines TRBV7-6 with TRBJ2-7, with D possibly being TRBD1 or TRBD2 (7 bases each). Germline lookup yields CDR1 SGHVS and CDR2 FNYEAQ. Trimming took 4 bases from V and 3 from J, leaving 19 bases between them. This CDR3 is built from 16 residues. CDR3 sequence reads: CASSSGGGTNLYEQYF. In DNA, the CDR3 is TGTGCCAGCAGCTCAGGGGGGGGCACTAACCTCTACGAGCAGTACTTC.

This clonotype was observed many times. The V and J genes are TRBV11-2 and TRBJ2-3; 9 bases line up with TRBD2. Looked up from germline, CDR1 is SGHAT and CDR2 is FQNNGV. The junction had 13 bases not matched to a gene; V was cut back by 1 base and J by 2 bases. The length of the CDR3 is 19 residues. The CDR3 sequence: CASSLGRAAGGLLTDTQYF. The CDR3 DNA reads as TGTGCCAGCAGCTTAGGACGTGCGGCGGGGGGGCTCCTCACAGATACGCAGTATTTT.

This clonotype was counted a few times. V gene TRBV21-1 combines with J gene TRBJ2-1. The end of the DNA fits TRBJ2-7 better, so the J call may be wrong. TRBV21-1 is recorded as a pseudogene. The CDR3 contains 17 residues. The CDR3 coding sequence is TGTGCCAGCAGCAAAGGTTTGGACCCTACGACCTACAATGAGCAGTACTTC. This gives the protein CASSKGLDPTTYNEQYF.

The chain carries TRBV2 and TRBJ1-1; 9 positions match TRBD1. The CDR3 contains 15 residues. Trimming took 6 bases from V and 4 from J; bases not matched to a gene: 9. Per germline, CDR1 SNHLY and CDR2 FYNNEI. CDR3 in amino acids: CASRIQGAKSTEAFF. The CDR3 coding sequence is TGTGCCAGCAGAATACAGGGGGCTAAAAGCACTGAAGCTTTCTTT.

This clonotype turned up a few times. The rearrangement links TRBV24-1 to TRBJ2-5, with D possibly TRBD1 on 5 matching bases. V lost 4 bases and J lost 11, with 28 bases in between. The CDR3 consists of 17 residues. CDR1 and CDR2 from the germline V gene are KGHDR and SFDVKD. The CDR3 spells CATSEAQGSGPYNEQYF. DNA for the CDR3: TGTGCCACCAGTGAAGCTCAGGGAAGTGGCCCGTACAATGAGCAGTACTTC.

This clonotype was seen many times. V is TRBV5-5 and J is TRBJ1-6, with D perhaps matching TRBD1 (6 bases). The CDR3 extends over 16 amino acids. The germline V gene has CDR1 SGHKS and CDR2 YYEKEE (reference sequence). Trimming cost V 4 bases and J 4 bases, with 15 bases left between them. This CDR3 reads CASSRLAGQYNSPLHF. The CDR3 nucleotides are TGTGCCAGCAGCCGGCTGGCGGGACAATATAATTCACCCCTCCACTTT.

Ten or more counts support this clonotype. The gene calls are TRBV5-6 and TRBJ2-5; D gene unclear. The CDR3 has 16 amino acids. V lost 4 bases and J 1 base, leaving 17 bases between the germline ends. The germline CDR1 and CDR2 sequences are SGHDT and YYEEEE. The CDR3: CASSRTETARQETQYF. For the CDR3, the DNA is TGTGCCAGCAGCCGAACAGAAACTGCCCGCCAAGAGACCCAGTACTTC.

This clonotype was observed many times. The rearrangement joins TRBV29-1 to TRBJ1-2; 9 bases match TRBD1. The CDR3 consists of 14 residues. Germline CDR1 reads SQVTM; CDR2 reads ANQGSEA. Trimming took 0 bases from V and 6 from J; bases not matched to a gene: 5. CDR3 bases: TGCAGCGTTGAAGAGGACAGGGGTCGGGATGGCTACACCTTC. Encoded protein: CSVEEDRGRDGYTF.

This CDR3 reads CASSSSGLAGQETQYF. CDR3 bases: TGTGCCAGCAGCTCCTCGGGACTAGCGGGTCAAGAGACCCAGTACTTC. This chain connects TRBV11-1 to TRBJ2-5; 12 nucleotides align to TRBD2. The trim removed 4 bases at V and 2 bases at J, leaving 5 bases unmatched. CDR1 is SGHAT and CDR2 is FQDESV in the germline V gene (reference sequence). The CDR3 is 16 amino acids. Based on the CDR3 plus reference TRBV11-1 and TRBJ2-5, the full variable domain is EAEVAQSPRYKITEKSQAVAFWCDPISGHATLYWYRQILGQGPELLVQFQDESVVDDSQLPKDRFSAERLKGVDSTLKIQPAELGDSAMYLCASSSSGLAGQETQYFGPGTRLLVL.